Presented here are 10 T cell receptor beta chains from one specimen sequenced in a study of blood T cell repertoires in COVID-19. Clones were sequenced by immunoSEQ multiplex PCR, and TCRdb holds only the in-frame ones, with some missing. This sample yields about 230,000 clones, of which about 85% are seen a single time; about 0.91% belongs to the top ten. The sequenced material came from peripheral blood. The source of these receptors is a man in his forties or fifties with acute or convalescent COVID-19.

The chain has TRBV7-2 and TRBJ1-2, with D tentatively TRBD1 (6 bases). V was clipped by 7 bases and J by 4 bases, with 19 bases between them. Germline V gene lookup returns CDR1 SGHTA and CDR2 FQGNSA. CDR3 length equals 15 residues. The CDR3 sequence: CASNSPWGTPYGYTF. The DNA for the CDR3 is TGTGCCAGCAACTCCCCCTGGGGGACACCCTATGGCTACACCTTC.

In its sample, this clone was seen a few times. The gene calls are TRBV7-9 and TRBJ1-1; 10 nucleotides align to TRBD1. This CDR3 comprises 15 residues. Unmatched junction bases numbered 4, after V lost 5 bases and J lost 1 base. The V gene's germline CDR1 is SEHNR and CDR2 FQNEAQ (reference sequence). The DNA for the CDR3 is TGTGCCAGCAGCCGGGGGACAGGGGCGAACACTGAAGCTTTCTTT. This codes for CASSRGTGANTEAFF.

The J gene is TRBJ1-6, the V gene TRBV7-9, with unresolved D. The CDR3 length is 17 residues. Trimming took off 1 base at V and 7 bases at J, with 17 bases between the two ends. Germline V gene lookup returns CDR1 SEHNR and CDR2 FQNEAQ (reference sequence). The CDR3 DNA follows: TGTGCCAGCAGCTTAGGATCGGAACAGATAACCAATTCACCCCTCCACTTT. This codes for CASSLGSEQITNSPLHF. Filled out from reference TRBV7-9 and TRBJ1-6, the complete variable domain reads DTGVSQNPRHKITKRGQNVTFRCDPISEHNRLYWYRQTLGQGPEFLTYFQNEAQLEKSRLLSDRFSAERPKGSFSTLEIQRTEQGDSAMYLCASSLGSEQITNSPLHFGNGTRLTVT.

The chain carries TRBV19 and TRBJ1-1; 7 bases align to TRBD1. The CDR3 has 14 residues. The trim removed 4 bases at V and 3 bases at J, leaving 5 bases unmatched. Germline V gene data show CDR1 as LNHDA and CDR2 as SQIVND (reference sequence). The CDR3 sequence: CASSTPGGYTEAFF. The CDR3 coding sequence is TGTGCCAGTAGTACCCCAGGGGGGTACACTGAAGCTTTCTTT.

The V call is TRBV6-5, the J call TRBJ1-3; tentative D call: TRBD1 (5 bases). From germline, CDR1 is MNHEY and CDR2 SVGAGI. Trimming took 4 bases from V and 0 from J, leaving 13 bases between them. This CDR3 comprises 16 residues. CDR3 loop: CASSSGTGGSGNTIYF. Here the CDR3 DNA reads TGTGCCAGCAGTTCGGGAACGGGGGGCTCTGGAAACACCATATATTTT.

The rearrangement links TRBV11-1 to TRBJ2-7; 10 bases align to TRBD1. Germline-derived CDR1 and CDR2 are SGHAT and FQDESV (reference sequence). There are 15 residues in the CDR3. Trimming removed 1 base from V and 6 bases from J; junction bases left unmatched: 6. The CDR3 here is CASSLGQGDRGEQYF. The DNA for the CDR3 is TGTGCCAGCAGCTTAGGACAGGGGGACAGGGGCGAGCAGTACTTC.

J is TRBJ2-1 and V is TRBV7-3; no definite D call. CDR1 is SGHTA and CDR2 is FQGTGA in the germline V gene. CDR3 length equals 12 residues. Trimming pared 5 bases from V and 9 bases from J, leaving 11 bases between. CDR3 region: CASSLYPGEQFF. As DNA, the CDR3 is TGTGCCAGCAGCCTATACCCCGGTGAGCAGTTCTTC.

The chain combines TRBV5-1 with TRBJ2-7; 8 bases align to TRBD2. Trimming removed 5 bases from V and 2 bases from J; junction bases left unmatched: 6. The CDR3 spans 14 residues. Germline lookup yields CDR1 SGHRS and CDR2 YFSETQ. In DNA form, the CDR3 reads TGCGCCAGCAGTTCCAGCGGGGGCACCTACGAGCAGTACTTC. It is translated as CASSSSGGTYEQYF.

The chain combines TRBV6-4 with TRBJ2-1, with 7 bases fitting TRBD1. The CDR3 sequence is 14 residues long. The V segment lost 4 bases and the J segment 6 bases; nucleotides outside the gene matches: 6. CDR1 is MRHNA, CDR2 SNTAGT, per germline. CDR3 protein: CASSVGTAFNEQFF. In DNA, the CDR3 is TGTGCCAGCAGTGTCGGGACAGCTTTCAATGAGCAGTTCTTC.

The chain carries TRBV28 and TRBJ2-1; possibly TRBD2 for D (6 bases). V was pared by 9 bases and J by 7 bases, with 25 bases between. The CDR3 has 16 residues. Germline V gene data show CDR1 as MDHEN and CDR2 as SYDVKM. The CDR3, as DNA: TGTGCCAGTCGCTTTCGTAGGGACCTTGGAGGGAATGAGCAGTTCTTC. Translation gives CASRFRRDLGGNEQFF.